The 11 T cell receptor beta chains below come from one sample, sequenced in a study of beta chain features in type 1 diabetes. The study reverse transcribed the entire isolated RNA, so it sequenced expressed TCRB transcripts. Using immunoSEQ multiplex PCR, the repertoire was profiled, and TCRdb retains in-frame clones only, with some absent. The sample lists over 40,000 clones; 66% were seen once. Their recognized antigens are unknown. Whole-study results and caveats: The study found moderately but significantly shorter TCRB CDR3s in all four CD4+ subsets of Type 1 diabetes patients.

Sequenced input: Tregs from blood. Receptor source: a woman younger than 30 with type 1 diabetes.

The chain combines TRBV19 with TRBJ2-4; 10 positions match TRBD1. This CDR3 is 16 amino acids long. Unmatched junction bases numbered 5, after V lost 6 bases and J lost 0 bases. Germline-derived CDR1 and CDR2 are LNHDA and SQIVND (reference sequence). Here the CDR3 DNA reads TGTGCCAGTAGGGGGACAGGGGCGATAGCCAAAAACATTCAGTACTTC. Translation gives CASRGTGAIAKNIQYF.

CDR3 sequence reads: CASRKGLGNTGELFF. DNA of the CDR3: TGTGCCAGCAGAAAAGGACTAGGGAACACCGGGGAGCTGTTTTTT. The V gene is TRBV6-6, the J gene TRBJ2-2, with TRBD2 identical over 7 bases. Germline V lookup: CDR1 MNHNY, CDR2 SVGAGI (reference sequence). The CDR3 covers 15 residues. J was trimmed by 1 base and V by 6 bases; bases with no gene match: 5.

The rearrangement links TRBV10-2 to TRBJ2-1; 7 bases align to TRBD2. CDR3 length: 14 amino acids. Germline values: CDR1 WSHSY, CDR2 SAAADI. The J segment lost 8 bases and the V segment lost 8 bases, leaving 12 bases of the junction unmatched. CDR3 amino acids: CASFNLGGGYEQFF. For the CDR3, the DNA is TGCGCCAGCTTTAACCTGGGGGGAGGGTATGAGCAGTTCTTC.

The rearrangement joins TRBV28 to TRBJ2-1, with 9 bases matching TRBD2. J lost 4 bases, V lost 11 bases, and 12 bases had no gene match. Looked up from germline, CDR1 is MDHEN and CDR2 is SYDVKM. The CDR3 is 15 residues long. CDR3 sequence: CAGNSGRGGYNEQFF. CDR3 nucleotides: TGTGCCGGAAATAGCGGGAGAGGGGGTTACAATGAGCAGTTCTTC.

The chain joins TRBV18 to TRBJ2-7, with D possibly TRBD1 on 7 matching bases. Germline CDR1 and CDR2: KGHSH and LQKENI. The CDR3 has 14 residues. The V and J ends lost 6 bases and 3 bases respectively, with 15 bases between them. This CDR3 is CASSRDRLNYEQYF. The CDR3 bases are TGTGCCAGCTCGCGGGACAGATTAAACTACGAGCAGTACTTC.

A few counts support this clone. The chain recombines TRBV30 with TRBJ2-7, with 7 bases lining up with TRBD2. Germline-derived CDR1 and CDR2 are GTSNPN and SVGIG (reference sequence). The CDR3 runs 16 residues. Trimming took 3 bases from V and 2 from J; bases not matched to a gene: 13. The CDR3 loop reads CAWRMREGGPPYEQYF. CDR3 bases: TGTGCCTGGAGAATGAGGGAGGGCGGGCCCCCCTACGAGCAGTACTTC.

The chain recombines TRBV25-1 with TRBJ2-4, with D possibly TRBD2 on 6 matching bases. The CDR3 sequence is 17 residues long. Germline V gene sequence: CDR1 MGHDK, CDR2 SYGVNS. The ends were cut back, 5 bases at V and 0 bases at J, with 17 bases in the middle. DNA of the CDR3: TGTGCCAGCAGTTCGGGAGTACGAGGCTTAGCCAAAAACATTCAGTACTTC. Encoded protein: CASSSGVRGLAKNIQYF.

This clone appeared a few times. The chain links TRBV14 to TRBJ1-3, with 9 bases fitting TRBD1. V was pared by 3 bases and J by 2 bases, with 5 bases of the junction left unmatched. CDR1 SGHDN and CDR2 FVKESK come from the germline V gene. This CDR3 has 16 amino acids. The CDR3 protein is CASSHVTGGPGNTIYF. The CDR3, as DNA: TGTGCCAGCAGCCATGTAACAGGGGGCCCTGGAAACACCATATATTTT.

The chain uses TRBV6-1 and TRBJ1-2, with a possible D match to TRBD1 (5 bases). From germline, CDR1 is MNHNS and CDR2 SASEGT. V was cut by 10 bases and J by 5 bases, with 8 bases left in between. This CDR3 is built from 10 residues. The CDR3 bases are TGTGCCACGGGGGTGTATGGCTACACCTTC. This encodes CATGVYGYTF.

This clone appeared a few times. This chain joins TRBV6-1 and TRBJ2-7; the D gene is possibly TRBD1 (6 bases). Trimming removed 7 bases at V and 0 bases at J, with 7 bases between. Germline V gene sequence: CDR1 MNHNS, CDR2 SASEGT. This CDR3 is built from 12 residues. The CDR3 DNA follows: TGTGCCAGCAAGGGGGACTCCTACGAGCAGTACTTC. Its translation: CASKGDSYEQYF.

The chain employs TRBV15 and TRBJ1-2; D uncertain. The V end lost 3 bases, the J end lost 7 bases, and 15 bases lay between the germline ends. Looked up from germline, CDR1 is LNHNV and CDR2 is YYDKDF (reference sequence). The CDR3 runs 14 residues. The CDR3 reads CATSSPAEAAGYTF. The CDR3 bases are TGTGCCACCAGCAGTCCCGCAGAGGCAGCTGGCTACACCTTC.